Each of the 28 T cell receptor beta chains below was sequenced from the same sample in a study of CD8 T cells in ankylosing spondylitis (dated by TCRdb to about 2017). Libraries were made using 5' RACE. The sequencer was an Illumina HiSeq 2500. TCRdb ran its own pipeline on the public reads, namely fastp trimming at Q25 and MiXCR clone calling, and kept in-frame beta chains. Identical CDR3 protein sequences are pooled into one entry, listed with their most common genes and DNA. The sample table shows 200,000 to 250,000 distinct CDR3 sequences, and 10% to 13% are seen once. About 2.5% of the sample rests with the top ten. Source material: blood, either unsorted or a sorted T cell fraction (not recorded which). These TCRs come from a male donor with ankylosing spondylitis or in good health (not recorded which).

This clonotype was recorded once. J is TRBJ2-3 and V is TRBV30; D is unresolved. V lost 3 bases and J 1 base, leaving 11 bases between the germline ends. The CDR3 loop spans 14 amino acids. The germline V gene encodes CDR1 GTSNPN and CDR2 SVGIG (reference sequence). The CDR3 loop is CAWRPFIGTDTQYF. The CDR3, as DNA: TGTGCCTGGAGACCCTTTATCGGCACAGATACGCAGTATTTT.

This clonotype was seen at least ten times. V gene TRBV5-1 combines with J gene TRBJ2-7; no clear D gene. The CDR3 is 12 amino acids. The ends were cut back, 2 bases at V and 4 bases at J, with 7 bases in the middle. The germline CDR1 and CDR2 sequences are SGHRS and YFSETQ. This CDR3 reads CASSFNEYEQYF. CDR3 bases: TGCGCCAGCAGCTTTAACGAATACGAGCAGTACTTC.

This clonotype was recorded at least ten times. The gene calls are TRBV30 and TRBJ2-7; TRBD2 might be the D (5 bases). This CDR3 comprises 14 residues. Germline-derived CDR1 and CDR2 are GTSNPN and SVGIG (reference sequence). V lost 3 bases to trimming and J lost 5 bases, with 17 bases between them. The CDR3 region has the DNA TGTGCCTGGAGGTCTAGCTACCCCTCGAACGAGCAGTACTTC. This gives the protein CAWRSSYPSNEQYF.

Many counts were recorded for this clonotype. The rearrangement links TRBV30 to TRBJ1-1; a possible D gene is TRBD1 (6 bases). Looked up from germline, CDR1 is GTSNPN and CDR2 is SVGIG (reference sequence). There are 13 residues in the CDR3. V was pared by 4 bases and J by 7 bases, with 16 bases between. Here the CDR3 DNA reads TGTGCCTGGAAAAACAGGGAGGTCGGTGAAGCTTTCTTT. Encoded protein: CAWKNREVGEAFF.

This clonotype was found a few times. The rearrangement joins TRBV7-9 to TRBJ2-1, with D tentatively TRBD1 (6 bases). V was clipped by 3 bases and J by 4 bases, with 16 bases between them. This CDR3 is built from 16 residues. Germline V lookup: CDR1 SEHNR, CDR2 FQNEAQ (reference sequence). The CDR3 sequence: CASSFYSGTPYNEQFF. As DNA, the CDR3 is TGTGCCAGCAGCTTTTACTCCGGGACACCTTACAATGAGCAGTTCTTC.

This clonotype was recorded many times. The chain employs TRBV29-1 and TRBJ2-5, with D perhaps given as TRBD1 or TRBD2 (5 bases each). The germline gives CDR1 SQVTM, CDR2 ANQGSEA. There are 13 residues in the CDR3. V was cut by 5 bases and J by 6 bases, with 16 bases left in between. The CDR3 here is CSVHLGTAKTQYF. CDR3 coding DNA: TGCAGCGTTCATTTAGGGACGGCAAAGACCCAGTACTTC.

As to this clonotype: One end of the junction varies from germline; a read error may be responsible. CDR3 in DNA: TGTGTCAGCAGCGTAGGGGTAGCGGCTAGCACAGATACGCAGTATTTT. Translated: CVSSVGVAASTDTQYF. The chain is built from TRBV9 and TRBJ2-3; D is perhaps TRBD2 (6 bases). Germline values: CDR1 SGDLS, CDR2 YYNGEE. CDR3 length: 16 residues.

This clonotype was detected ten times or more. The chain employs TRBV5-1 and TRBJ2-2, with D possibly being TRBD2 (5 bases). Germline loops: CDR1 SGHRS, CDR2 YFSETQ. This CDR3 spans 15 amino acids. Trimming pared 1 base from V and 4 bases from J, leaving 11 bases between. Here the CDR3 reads CASSLKEEGTGELFF. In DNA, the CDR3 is TGCGCCAGCAGCTTGAAGGAAGAGGGCACCGGGGAGCTGTTTTTT. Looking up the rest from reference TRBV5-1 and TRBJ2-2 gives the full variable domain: KAGVTQTPRYLIKTRGQQVTLSCSPISGHRSVSWYQQTPGQGLQFLFEYFSETQRNKGNFPGRFSGRQFSNSRSEMNVSTLELGDSALYLCASSLKEEGTGELFFGEGSRLTVL.

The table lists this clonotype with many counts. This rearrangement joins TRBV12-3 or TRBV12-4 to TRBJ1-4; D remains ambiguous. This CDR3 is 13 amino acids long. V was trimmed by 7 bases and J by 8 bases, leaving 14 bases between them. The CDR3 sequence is CASMDGNTEKLFF. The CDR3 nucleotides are TGTGCCAGCATGGACGGCAATACGGAAAAACTGTTTTTT.

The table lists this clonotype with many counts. The CDR3 loop is CASSLGQGRAKNIQYF. The CDR3 region has the DNA TGTGCCAGCAGCCTGGGACAGGGTAGGGCCAAAAACATTCAGTACTTC. The chain is built from TRBV3-1 and TRBJ2-4; TRBD1 matches at 9 bases. CDR3 length: 16 residues. The junction had 5 bases not matched to a gene; V was cut back by 4 bases and J by 1 base. Germline V lookup: CDR1 LGHDT, CDR2 YNNKEL (reference sequence). The full variable domain, with the rest looked up from reference TRBV3-1 and TRBJ2-4, is DTAVSQTPKYLVTQMGNDKSIKCEQNLGHDTMYWYKQDSKKFLKIMFSYNNKELIINETVPNRFSPKSPDKAHLNLHINSLELGDSAVYFCASSLGQGRAKNIQYFGAGTRLSVL.

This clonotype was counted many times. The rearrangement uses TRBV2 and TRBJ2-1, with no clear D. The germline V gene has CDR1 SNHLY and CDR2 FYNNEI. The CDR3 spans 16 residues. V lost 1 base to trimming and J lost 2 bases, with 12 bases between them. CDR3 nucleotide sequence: TGTGCCAGCAGTGAAGTAATAGGGAAGACCTACAATGAGCAGTTCTTC. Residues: CASSEVIGKTYNEQFF.

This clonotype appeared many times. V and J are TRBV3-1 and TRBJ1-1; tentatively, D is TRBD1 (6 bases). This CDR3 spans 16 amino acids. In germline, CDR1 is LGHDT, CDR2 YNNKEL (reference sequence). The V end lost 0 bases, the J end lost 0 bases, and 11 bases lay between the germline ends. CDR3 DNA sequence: TGTGCCAGCAGCCAAGACCGGGACATCTTGAACACTGAAGCTTTCTTT. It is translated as CASSQDRDILNTEAFF.

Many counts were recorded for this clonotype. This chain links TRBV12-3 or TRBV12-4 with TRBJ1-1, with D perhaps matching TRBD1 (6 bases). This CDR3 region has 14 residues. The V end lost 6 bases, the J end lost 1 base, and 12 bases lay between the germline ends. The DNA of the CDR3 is TGTGCCAGCAGCCCCTCAGGGGAGAACACTGAAGCTTTCTTT. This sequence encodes CASSPSGENTEAFF.

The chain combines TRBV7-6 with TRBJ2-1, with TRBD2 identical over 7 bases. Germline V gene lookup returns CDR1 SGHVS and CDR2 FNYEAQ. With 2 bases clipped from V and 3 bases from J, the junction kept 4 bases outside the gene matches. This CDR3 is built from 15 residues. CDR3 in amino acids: CASSLYRGSYNEQFF. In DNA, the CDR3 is TGTGCCAGCAGCTTATACCGCGGGAGCTACAATGAGCAGTTCTTC.

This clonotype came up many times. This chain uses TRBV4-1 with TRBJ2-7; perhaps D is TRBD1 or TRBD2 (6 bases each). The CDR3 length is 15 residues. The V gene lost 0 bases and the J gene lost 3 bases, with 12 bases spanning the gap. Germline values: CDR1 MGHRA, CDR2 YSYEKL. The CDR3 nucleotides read TGCGCCAGCAGCCAAGAGGGGGGCGACTACTACGAGCAGTACTTC. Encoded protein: CASSQEGGDYYEQYF.

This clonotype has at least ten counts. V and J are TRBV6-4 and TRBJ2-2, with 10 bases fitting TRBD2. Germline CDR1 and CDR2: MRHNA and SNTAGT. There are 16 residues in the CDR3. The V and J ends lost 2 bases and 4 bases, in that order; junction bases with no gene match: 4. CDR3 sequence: CASSDLAGVSTGELFF. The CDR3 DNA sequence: TGTGCCAGCAGTGACCTAGCGGGAGTAAGCACCGGGGAGCTGTTTTTT.

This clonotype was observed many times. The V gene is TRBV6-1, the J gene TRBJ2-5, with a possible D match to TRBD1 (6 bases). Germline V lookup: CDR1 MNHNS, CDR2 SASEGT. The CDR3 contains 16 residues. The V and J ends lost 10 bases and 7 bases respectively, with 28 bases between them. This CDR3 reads CATLRGLQGQEGTQYF. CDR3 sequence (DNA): TGTGCCACCCTTAGGGGGTTGCAAGGACAAGAGGGGACCCAGTACTTC.

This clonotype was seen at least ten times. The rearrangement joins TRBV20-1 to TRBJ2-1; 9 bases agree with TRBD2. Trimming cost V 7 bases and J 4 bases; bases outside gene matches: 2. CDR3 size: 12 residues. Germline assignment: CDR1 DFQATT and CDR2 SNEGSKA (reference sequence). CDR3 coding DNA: TGCAGTGTGGCGGGAGGGTACAATGAGCAGTTCTTC. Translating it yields CSVAGGYNEQFF.

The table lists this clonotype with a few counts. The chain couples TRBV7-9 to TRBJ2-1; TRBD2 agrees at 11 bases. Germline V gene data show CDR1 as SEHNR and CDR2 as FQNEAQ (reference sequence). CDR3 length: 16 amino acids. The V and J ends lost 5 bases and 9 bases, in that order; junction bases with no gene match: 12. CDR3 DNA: TGTGCCAGCAGCCCAGAACTAGCGGGAGTTTTCGTTGAGCAGTTCTTC. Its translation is CASSPELAGVFVEQFF.

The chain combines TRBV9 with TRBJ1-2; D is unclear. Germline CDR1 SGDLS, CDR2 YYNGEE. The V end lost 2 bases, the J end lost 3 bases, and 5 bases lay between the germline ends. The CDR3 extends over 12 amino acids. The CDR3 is CASSVPHYGYTF. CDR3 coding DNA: TGTGCCAGCAGCGTTCCTCACTATGGCTACACCTTC.

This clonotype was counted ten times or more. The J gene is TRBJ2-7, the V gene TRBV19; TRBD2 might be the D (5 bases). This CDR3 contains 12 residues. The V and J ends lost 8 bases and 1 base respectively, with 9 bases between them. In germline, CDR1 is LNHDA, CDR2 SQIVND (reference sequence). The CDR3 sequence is CASGGPSYEQYF. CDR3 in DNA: TGTGCCAGTGGAGGACCATCCTACGAGCAGTACTTC.

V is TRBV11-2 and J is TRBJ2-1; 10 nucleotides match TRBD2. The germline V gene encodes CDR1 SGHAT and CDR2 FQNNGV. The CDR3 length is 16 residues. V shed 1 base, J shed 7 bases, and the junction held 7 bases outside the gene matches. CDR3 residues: CASSLGLAGGLNEQFF. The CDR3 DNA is TGTGCCAGCAGCTTAGGTTTAGCGGGAGGTCTTAATGAGCAGTTCTTC.

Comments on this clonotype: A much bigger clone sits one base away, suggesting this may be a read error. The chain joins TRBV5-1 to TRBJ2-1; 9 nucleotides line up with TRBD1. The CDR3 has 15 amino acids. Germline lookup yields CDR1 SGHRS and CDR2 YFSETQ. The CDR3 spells CGSSFGDRDHNEQFF. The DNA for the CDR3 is TGCGGCAGCAGCTTTGGGGACAGGGACCACAATGAGCAGTTCTTC.

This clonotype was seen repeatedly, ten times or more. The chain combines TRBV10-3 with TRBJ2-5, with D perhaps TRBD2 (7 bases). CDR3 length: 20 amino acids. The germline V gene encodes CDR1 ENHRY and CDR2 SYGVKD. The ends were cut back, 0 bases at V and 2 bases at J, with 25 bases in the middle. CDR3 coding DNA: TGTGCCATCAGTGAGTCGTTGAGCGAGGGGGGGACCCAACGACAAGAGACCCAGTACTTC. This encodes CAISESLSEGGTQRQETQYF.

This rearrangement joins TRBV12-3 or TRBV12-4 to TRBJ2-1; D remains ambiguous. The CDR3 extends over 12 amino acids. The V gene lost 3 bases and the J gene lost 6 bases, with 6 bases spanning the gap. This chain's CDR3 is CASSLAPNEQFF. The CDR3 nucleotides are TGTGCCAGCAGTTTGGCCCCCAATGAGCAGTTCTTC.

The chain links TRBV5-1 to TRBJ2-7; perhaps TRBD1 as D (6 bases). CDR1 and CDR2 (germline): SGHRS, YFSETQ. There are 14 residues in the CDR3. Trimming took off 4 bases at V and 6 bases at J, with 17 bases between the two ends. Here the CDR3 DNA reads TGCGCCAGCAGCCTGGTGTCGCAGGGGAGCGAGCAGTACTTC. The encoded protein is CASSLVSQGSEQYF.

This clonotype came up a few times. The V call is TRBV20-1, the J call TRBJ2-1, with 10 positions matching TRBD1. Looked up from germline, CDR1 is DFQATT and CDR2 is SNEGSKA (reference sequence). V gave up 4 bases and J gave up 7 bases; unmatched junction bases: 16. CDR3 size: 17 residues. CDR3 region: CSATHSNRDRGSNEQFF. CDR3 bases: TGCAGTGCTACCCATTCGAATCGGGACAGGGGTTCGAATGAGCAGTTCTTC.

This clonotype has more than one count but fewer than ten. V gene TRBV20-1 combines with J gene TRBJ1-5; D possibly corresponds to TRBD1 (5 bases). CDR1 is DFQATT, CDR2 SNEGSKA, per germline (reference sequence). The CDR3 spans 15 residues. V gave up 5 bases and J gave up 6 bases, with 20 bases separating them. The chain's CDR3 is CSAAILLGEGQPQHF. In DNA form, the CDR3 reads TGCAGTGCTGCGATTCTCCTAGGGGAGGGTCAGCCCCAGCATTTT.